Below, 28 T cell receptor beta chains from the same sample are listed, as sequenced in a study of blood T cell repertoires in COVID-19 (dated by TCRdb to the early 2020s). The library was produced with the immunoSEQ multiplex PCR assay. TCRdb provides this immuneACCESS table in a form limited to in-frame rearrangements. Some clones are lacking; in checked studies, under half of them reflect an unresolved V gene, and why the rest are absent is not known. The sample table holds 90,000 or so clones, of which roughly 83% were seen once. About 24% of the sample rests with the top ten. Input material: peripheral blood. The receptors shown here come from a human donor in a cohort sampled during active COVID-19.

A few counts support this clone. This chain joins TRBV5-4 and TRBJ2-2, with 8 bases fitting TRBD2. V dropped 4 bases and J dropped 5; count of bases not matched to a gene: 7. The CDR3 runs to 15 residues. The germline V gene encodes CDR1 SGHNT and CDR2 YYREEE (reference sequence). The DNA of the CDR3 is TGTGCCAGCAGCACAAGCGGGAGATGGACCGGGGAGCTGTTTTTT. Translated: CASSTSGRWTGELFF.

The chain recombines TRBV5-1 with TRBJ2-3; TRBD2 is a possible D gene (6 bases). Germline-derived CDR1 and CDR2 are SGHRS and YFSETQ. CDR3 length: 14 amino acids. V lost 3 bases and J 4 bases, leaving 12 bases between the germline ends. The CDR3 loop reads CASSSASSADTQYF. DNA for the CDR3: TGCGCCAGCAGCTCAGCCTCTAGCGCAGATACGCAGTATTTT.

This chain connects TRBV5-4 to TRBJ1-4; D is unresolved. Germline lookup yields CDR1 SGHNT and CDR2 YYREEE (reference sequence). The CDR3 covers 15 residues. V lost 4 bases to trimming and J lost 6 bases, with 16 bases between them. As DNA, the CDR3 is TGTGCCAGCAGCCCCAAAGAGAGAGGAGATGAAAAACTGTTTTTT. Encoded protein: CASSPKERGDEKLFF.

The V call is TRBV10-3, the J call TRBJ2-3; TRBD1 agrees at 9 bases. V dropped 10 bases and J dropped 6; count of bases not matched to a gene: 11. This CDR3 is 14 amino acids long. The V gene's germline CDR1 is ENHRY and CDR2 SYGVKD. CDR3 DNA sequence: TGTGCCACGGGGGGACAGGGCCAGGGCGATACGCAGTATTTT. Its translation: CATGGQGQGDTQYF.

The chain joins TRBV4-2 to TRBJ2-1, with 7 bases fitting TRBD2. Germline CDR1 LGHNA, CDR2 YNFKEQ. V was pared by 6 bases and J by 7 bases, with 6 bases of the junction left unmatched. This CDR3 is 13 amino acids long. The CDR3 protein is CASRGTGGNEQFF. The CDR3 DNA is TGTGCCAGCAGGGGGACCGGGGGGAATGAGCAGTTCTTC.

The chain employs TRBV27 and TRBJ2-7, with 9 bases matching TRBD2. Per germline, CDR1 MNHEY and CDR2 SMNVEV (reference sequence). The length of the CDR3 is 16 residues. Trimming cost V 6 bases and J 5 bases; bases outside gene matches: 14. CDR3 residues: CASSPEAGGGGDEQYF. The DNA of the CDR3 is TGTGCCAGCAGCCCCGAAGCGGGAGGAGGGGGAGACGAGCAGTACTTC.

This clone was seen a single time. V is TRBV10-2 and J is TRBJ2-1; D unresolved. CDR3 length: 14 amino acids. The germline V gene encodes CDR1 WSHSY and CDR2 SAAADI. Trimming took off 0 bases at V and 7 bases at J, with 10 bases between the two ends. CDR3 in DNA: TGCGCCAGCAGTGAGTCGACTCTCGGGAATGAGCAGTTCTTC. It translates to CASSESTLGNEQFF.

The CDR3 loop is CAWRPQGQGRYNSPLHF. The CDR3 nucleotides are TGTGCCTGGAGGCCCCAAGGACAGGGAAGATATAATTCACCCCTCCACTTT. V usage is TRBV30 and J usage is TRBJ1-6, with TRBD1 matching over 8 bases. Germline V gives CDR1 GTSNPN, CDR2 SVGIG (reference sequence). The CDR3 contains 17 residues. V lost 3 bases and J lost 4; bases outside the gene matches: 11.

This clone was recorded once. The rearrangement uses TRBV5-1 and TRBJ2-3, with TRBD2 as a possible D gene (6 bases). Germline V gives CDR1 SGHRS, CDR2 YFSETQ. V shed 1 base and J shed 0 bases, with 12 bases lying between them. The CDR3 extends over 16 amino acids. The CDR3, as DNA: TGCGCCAGCAGCTTGAGTGGACTACCTAGCACAGATACGCAGTATTTT. As protein: CASSLSGLPSTDTQYF.

This clone was observed a few times. V usage is TRBV27 and J usage is TRBJ2-1; TRBD2 matches at 13 bases. This CDR3 region has 19 residues. V lost 3 bases to trimming and J lost 4 bases; unmatched junction nucleotides: 12. Germline-derived CDR1 and CDR2 are MNHEY and SMNVEV (reference sequence). The CDR3 sequence is CASSFRTSGRGEGYNEQFF. CDR3 DNA sequence: TGTGCCAGCAGTTTCCGAACTAGCGGGAGGGGAGAGGGATACAATGAGCAGTTCTTC.

V usage is TRBV6-6 and J usage is TRBJ2-2; TRBD2 matches 13 bases. Trimming took 5 bases from V and 2 from J; bases not matched to a gene: 5. This CDR3 spans 17 amino acids. Germline V gene data show CDR1 as MNHNY and CDR2 as SVGAGI (reference sequence). CDR3 nucleotides: TGTGCCAGCAGTCCGGGACTAGCGGGGCCTAACACCGGGGAGCTGTTTTTT. This codes for CASSPGLAGPNTGELFF.

V and J are TRBV6-5 and TRBJ2-7; D may be TRBD1 (5 bases). Germline CDR1 MNHEY, CDR2 SVGAGI. V lost 7 bases to trimming and J lost 0 bases, with 13 bases between them. The CDR3 totals 14 residues. The CDR3 bases are TGTGCCAGCAAACCGACAGCGAGCTCCTACGAGCAGTACTTC. Protein product: CASKPTASSYEQYF.

The rearrangement joins TRBV5-8 to TRBJ2-3; 10 nucleotides agree with TRBD1. The J segment lost 3 bases and the V segment lost 3 bases, leaving 10 bases of the junction unmatched. The CDR3 has 17 residues. CDR1 is SGHTS and CDR2 is YDEGEE in the germline V gene. Here the CDR3 DNA reads TGTGCCAGCAGCTCTGGATTGACAGGGGGCAGGACAGATACGCAGTATTTT. Its protein is CASSSGLTGGRTDTQYF.

The V call is TRBV5-6, the J call TRBJ1-4; 7 nucleotides match TRBD1. V shed 4 bases and J 0 bases; nucleotides not matched to a gene: 12. The germline gives CDR1 SGHDT, CDR2 YYEEEE. This CDR3 is 18 amino acids long. CDR3 sequence: CASSGNRGPLSTNEKLFF. DNA of the CDR3: TGTGCCAGCAGCGGAAACAGGGGTCCCTTATCAACTAATGAAAAACTGTTTTTT. Looking up the rest from reference TRBV5-6 and TRBJ1-4 gives the full variable domain: DAGVTQSPTHLIKTRGQQVTLRCSPKSGHDTVSWYQQALGQGPQFIFQYYEEEERQRGNFPDRFSGHQFPNYSSELNVNALLLGDSALYLCASSGNRGPLSTNEKLFFGSGTQLSVL.

This clone was seen just once. The rearrangement joins TRBV7-9 to TRBJ2-2; D remains unclear. V was cut by 5 bases and J by 1 base, with 11 bases left in between. Germline assignment: CDR1 SEHNR and CDR2 FQNEAQ (reference sequence). The CDR3 covers 15 residues. The chain's CDR3 is CASSLTSENTGELFF. CDR3 bases: TGTGCCAGCAGCCTGACGAGCGAGAACACCGGGGAGCTGTTTTTT.

The table lists this clone with a few counts. CDR3: CASSSLGGGNQPQHF. The DNA of the CDR3 is TGTGCCAGCAGCTCTCTGGGGGGAGGGAATCAGCCCCAGCATTTT. The J gene is TRBJ1-5, the V gene TRBV7-2; perhaps TRBD1 as D (5 bases). CDR3 length equals 15 residues. In germline, CDR1 is SGHTA, CDR2 FQGNSA. The ends were cut back, 4 bases at V and 4 bases at J, with 14 bases in the middle.

The chain joins TRBV5-1 to TRBJ1-1, with TRBD1 matching over 9 bases. The CDR3 has 15 residues. After removal of 2 bases from V and 1 base from J, the junction contained 3 bases not matched to a gene. In germline, CDR1 is SGHRS, CDR2 YFSETQ. CDR3 DNA sequence: TGCGCCAGCAGCTTACAGGGGGCTGGGAACACTGAAGCTTTCTTT. As protein: CASSLQGAGNTEAFF.

The chain joins TRBV7-9 to TRBJ2-1; 10 bases agree with TRBD1. V lost 5 bases and J lost 8; bases outside the gene matches: 6. Germline V gene sequence: CDR1 SEHNR, CDR2 FQNEAQ (reference sequence). The CDR3 is 14 residues long. This CDR3 reads CASSAPGTGDEQFF. DNA for the CDR3: TGTGCCAGCAGCGCCCCCGGGACAGGGGATGAGCAGTTCTTC.

This clone was picked up one time. This chain connects TRBV3-1 (or the pseudogene TRBV3-2) to TRBJ2-7; 10 bases line up with TRBD2. There are 15 residues in the CDR3. After removal of 5 bases from V and 1 base from J, the junction contained 5 bases not matched to a gene. CDR1 and CDR2 (germline): LGHDT, YNNKEL (reference sequence). This chain's CDR3 is CASSETSGKSYEQYF. CDR3 bases: TGTGCCAGCAGCGAAACTAGCGGGAAATCCTACGAGCAGTACTTC.

The rearrangement links TRBV5-1 to TRBJ2-1; 9 bases line up with TRBD2. V shed 4 bases and J 6 bases; nucleotides not matched to a gene: 11. The CDR3 consists of 16 residues. CDR1 and CDR2 from the germline V gene are SGHRS and YFSETQ. The CDR3 DNA sequence: TGCGCCAGCAGCCCCGGGACTAGCTCTTGGGTCAATGAGCAGTTCTTC. Translation: CASSPGTSSWVNEQFF.

This chain connects TRBV28 to TRBJ1-1; possible D gene TRBD1, 5 bases. V was cut by 7 bases and J by 5 bases, with 23 bases left in between. CDR3 length: 16 amino acids. Germline-derived CDR1 and CDR2 are MDHEN and SYDVKM. This CDR3 reads CASNPLGQGIGTEAFF. The CDR3 nucleotides read TGTGCCAGCAACCCTTTGGGGCAAGGGATAGGGACTGAAGCTTTCTTT.

The V gene is TRBV2, the J gene TRBJ2-1; D not certain. Germline V gives CDR1 SNHLY, CDR2 FYNNEI. The CDR3 contains 15 residues. The V end was cut by 4 bases, the J end by 4 bases, with 14 bases between. The CDR3 region is CASSAESSGYNEQFF. CDR3 in DNA: TGTGCCAGCAGTGCGGAGTCTAGTGGTTACAATGAGCAGTTCTTC.

This clone is classed as medium-sized. The chain has TRBV7-6 and TRBJ2-2; TRBD1 aligns across 8 bases. With V trimmed by 5 bases and J by 2 bases, 7 bases remained unmatched. The CDR3 spans 16 residues. Germline assignment: CDR1 SGHVS and CDR2 FNYEAQ. The CDR3 DNA reads as TGTGCCAGCAGCACCGGACAGGGATTTAACACCGGGGAGCTGTTTTTT. It is translated as CASSTGQGFNTGELFF.

This clone showed up just once. V is TRBV5-1 and J is TRBJ2-7, with D maybe TRBD1 (5 bases). V was pared by 5 bases and J by 3 bases, with 12 bases between. This CDR3 has 13 residues. Germline CDR1 SGHRS, CDR2 YFSETQ. CDR3: CASRTDRDYEQYF. CDR3 sequence (DNA): TGCGCCAGCAGAACAGACAGAGACTACGAGCAGTACTTC.

DNA of the CDR3: TGTGCCAGCAGCAGCGGACGGATGAACACTGAAGCTTTCTTT. Translation gives CASSSGRMNTEAFF. The gene calls are TRBV7-9 and TRBJ1-1; unclear D gene. V lost 5 bases, J lost 0 bases, and 10 bases lay in between. The length of the CDR3 is 14 residues. The V gene's germline CDR1 is SEHNR and CDR2 FQNEAQ (reference sequence).

V gene TRBV5-5 combines with J gene TRBJ2-7, with 9 bases identical to TRBD2. Germline lookup yields CDR1 SGHKS and CDR2 YYEKEE (reference sequence). CDR3 length equals 15 residues. Trimming removed 0 bases from V and 2 bases from J; junction bases left unmatched: 3. CDR3 protein: CASSLGLAGTYEQYF. The CDR3 nucleotides read TGTGCCAGCAGCTTGGGCCTAGCGGGGACCTACGAGCAGTACTTC.

The V call is TRBV3-1 (or the pseudogene TRBV3-2), the J call TRBJ2-7; 11 bases agree with TRBD1. Germline-derived CDR1 and CDR2 are LGHDT and YNNKEL (reference sequence). V dropped 5 bases and J dropped 7; count of bases not matched to a gene: 10. CDR3 length: 15 amino acids. CDR3: CASSIGTGGLGEQYF. For the CDR3, the DNA is TGTGCCAGCAGCATCGGGACAGGGGGTCTCGGGGAGCAGTACTTC.

V usage is TRBV7-9 and J usage is TRBJ2-3; D call uncertain. Germline CDR1 SEHNR, CDR2 FQNEAQ (reference sequence). With 5 bases removed from V and 0 bases from J, the gap between germline ends came to 9 bases. The CDR3 consists of 14 residues. CDR3 sequence reads: CASSATMSTDTQYF. The CDR3, as DNA: TGTGCCAGCAGCGCGACAATGAGCACAGATACGCAGTATTTT.